The table lists the clone carrying this T cell receptor beta chain with a few counts. The target antigen is unknown. The record originates from a study of T-cell reconstitution after alpha-beta-depleted transplantation in children. The study's findings and limits: TCRbeta diversity was high at day 60 in some patients (a result of surviving recipient T cells and thymic progenitors). The study reportedly traced alpha-beta T cells about two months after transplant to several hundred expanded graft clones. It was newly produced T cells that mostly accounted for T-cell counts and diversity one year after transplant.

Researchers prepared the TCRbeta library using unique molecular identifiers, the study reports. TCRdb used MiXCR to reprocess the PCR reads, holding one entry per CDR3 protein. Among a few hundred thousand distinct CDR3 sequences listed, roughly a quarter were seen once. With 0 bases removed from V and 3 bases from J, the gap between germline ends came to 16 bases. Germline lookup yields CDR1 DFQATT and CDR2 SNEGSKA (reference sequence). The CDR3 has 16 residues. The source was PBMCs, collected before TCRalphabeta/CD19-depleted stem cell transplant. V and J are TRBV20-1 and TRBJ2-3; no reliable D call. The origin of this receptor is a boy under two years old with Wiskott-Aldrich syndrome, due to receive a stem cell transplant. The CDR3 sequence is CSARDFLVMVTDTQYF. The DNA for the CDR3 is TGCAGTGCTAGAGATTTCTTAGTAATGGTGACAGATACGCAGTATTTT.